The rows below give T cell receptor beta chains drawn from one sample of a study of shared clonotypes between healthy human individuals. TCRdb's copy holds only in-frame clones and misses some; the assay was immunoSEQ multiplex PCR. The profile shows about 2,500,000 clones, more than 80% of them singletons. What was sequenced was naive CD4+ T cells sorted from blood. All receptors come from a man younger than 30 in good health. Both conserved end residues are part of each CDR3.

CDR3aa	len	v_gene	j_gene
CASSHGPRGAGFTDTQYF	18	TRBV19	TRBJ2-3
CASSHDIGPGSKTTNGYTF	19	TRBV7-9	TRBJ1-2
CASTFRGFGNNEQFF	15	TRBV27	TRBJ2-1
CASSRYGTANTEAFF	15	TRBV5-1	TRBJ1-1
CASKREWGTDTQYF	14	TRBV2	TRBJ2-3
CASSLSPTSTDTQYF	15	TRBV5-4	TRBJ2-3
CASRVSYEQYF	11	TRBV7-2	TRBJ2-7
CASSLAGKGTEAFF	14	TRBV6-5	TRBJ1-1
CAISESLAGELETQYF	16	TRBV10-3	TRBJ2-5
CASSYSLTSNYGYTF	15	TRBV6-5	TRBJ1-2
CASSLIGLAGAYEQYF	16	TRBV7-9	TRBJ2-7
CAITPSGGYDTQYF	14	TRBV10-3	TRBJ2-3
CASSVQNNEQFF	12	TRBV25-1	TRBJ2-1
CASSRPGQGSYEQYF	15	TRBV6-5	TRBJ2-7
CASSAWTGISVYTEAFF	17	TRBV2	TRBJ1-1
CAWSAPGSANYGYTF	15	TRBV30	TRBJ1-2
CASSPPQEKLFF	12	TRBV18	TRBJ1-4
CASSHKDTQYF	11	TRBV4-1	TRBJ2-3
CASSLGRGMETQYF	14	TRBV5-1	TRBJ2-5
CASSLDSLHRYMNTEAFF	18	TRBV7-7	TRBJ1-1
CASSLAGAYNEQFF	14	TRBV7-9	TRBJ2-1
CASSDTGTGYRETQYF	16	TRBV10-2	TRBJ2-5